Listed here are 9 T cell receptor beta chains from one sample, sequenced in a study of blood T cell repertoires in COVID-19. The data were produced by immunoSEQ multiplex PCR, yet TCRdb's version contains in-frame clones alone and is incomplete. This table has about 270,000 clones, 85% to 95% appearing once. Sequenced sample: PBMCs or T cells enriched from blood (not recorded which). These receptors were taken from a man between 40 and 49 years old who had been exposed to COVID-19.

In this sample, this clone turned up a few times. The rearrangement joins TRBV27 to TRBJ2-7; 12 positions match TRBD1. Germline V CDR1 and CDR2: MNHEY, SMNVEV (reference sequence). J lost 13 bases, V lost 5 bases, and 12 bases had no gene match. The CDR3 has 14 amino acids. The DNA of the CDR3 is TGTGCCAGCAGTCCCGAGGGACAGGGGGCTAGAAGCTACTTC. Its translation is CASSPEGQGARSYF.

This CDR3 reads CASSLGPSGANVLTF. The CDR3 DNA reads TGTGCCAGTAGTTTGGGCCCCTCTGGGGCCAACGTCCTGACTTTC. V and J are TRBV19 and TRBJ2-6, with unresolved D. The CDR3 has 15 residues. V dropped 5 bases and J dropped 0 bases, with 8 bases sitting between them. From germline, CDR1 is LNHDA and CDR2 SQIVND (reference sequence). Using reference TRBV19 and TRBJ2-6 for the parts outside the CDR3, the full variable domain is DGGITQSPKYLFRKEGQNVTLSCEQNLNHDAMYWYRQDPGQGLRLIYYSQIVNDFQKGDIAEGYSVSREKKESFPLTVTSAQKNPTAFYLCASSLGPSGANVLTFGAGSRLTVL.

On this clone itself: At one of its ends the junction is not consistent with the germline gene, which may arise from a read error. The chain employs TRBV7-7 and TRBJ1-5; TRBD1 matches at 10 bases. Per the germline V gene, CDR1 is SSHAT and CDR2 is FNYEAQ (reference sequence). The CDR3 contains 15 residues. The CDR3 region is CASSFSGQGYQPQHF. Written as DNA, the CDR3 is TGTGCTAGCAGCTTTTCGGGACAGGGGTATCAGCCCCAGCATTTT.

The genes are TRBV28 and TRBJ2-1; TRBD2 matches 9 bases. This CDR3 has 12 amino acids. V lost 4 bases to trimming and J lost 13 bases; unmatched junction nucleotides: 5. CDR1 is MDHEN and CDR2 is SYDVKM in the germline V gene. CDR3 loop: CASSSGLAQQFF. The CDR3 DNA reads TGTGCCAGCAGTTCGGGACTAGCACAACAGTTCTTC.

This chain joins TRBV10-3 and TRBJ2-7; TRBD2 matches 10 bases. Germline CDR1 ENHRY, CDR2 SYGVKD. Unmatched junction bases numbered 5, after V lost 5 bases and J lost 1 base. CDR3 size: 15 residues. In DNA form, the CDR3 reads TGTGCCATCAGTCCTAGCGGGAGTGGATCCTACGAGCAGTACTTC. Protein product: CAISPSGSGSYEQYF.

The gene calls are TRBV19 and TRBJ1-3; the D gene is possibly TRBD1 (6 bases). Looked up from germline, CDR1 is LNHDA and CDR2 is SQIVND (reference sequence). This CDR3 region has 14 residues. V shed 9 bases and J shed 0 bases, with 12 bases lying between them. The CDR3 nucleotides read TGTGCCAGCGGGGAACAGGGCTCTGGAAACACCATATATTTT. Encoded protein: CASGEQGSGNTIYF.

V is TRBV5-4 and J is TRBJ2-3; no definite D call. The CDR3 is 15 residues long. Germline V gene sequence: CDR1 SGHNT, CDR2 YYREEE (reference sequence). V lost 3 bases to trimming and J lost 3 bases, with 14 bases between them. The CDR3 spells CASSWSELETDTQYF. Here the CDR3 DNA reads TGTGCCAGCAGCTGGAGTGAGCTGGAAACAGATACGCAGTATTTT.

This clone appeared a few times. This chain uses TRBV30 with TRBJ1-6, with 8 bases fitting TRBD1. Germline CDR1 and CDR2: GTSNPN and SVGIG (reference sequence). CDR3 length: 16 amino acids. The junction had 9 bases not matched to a gene; V was cut back by 8 bases and J by 0 bases. CDR3 residues: CALDRGLSSYNSPLHF. The CDR3 DNA reads as TGTGCCCTCGACAGGGGACTTAGCTCCTATAATTCACCCCTCCACTTT.

The chain uses TRBV28 and TRBJ1-2, with D perhaps matching TRBD1 (5 bases). Germline V gives CDR1 MDHEN, CDR2 SYDVKM. This CDR3 comprises 12 residues. V lost 11 bases and J 8 bases, leaving 18 bases between the germline ends. The CDR3 coding sequence is TGTGCCGGACAAGACTTCAGGGTGGGCTACACCTTC. As protein: CAGQDFRVGYTF.